The source of this T cell receptor (beta chain) is a study of shared clonotypes between healthy human individuals. Investigators spread the genomic DNA of each subset evenly over several immunoSEQ plates. Around 31,000 T cell genomes, or approximately 0.3 ug DNA, went into unsorted PBMC replicate PCRs. Profiled with immunoSEQ multiplex PCR; TCRdb holds only in-frame clones, not every one. The table lists around 440,000 clones, approximately 80% of them singletons. Worth noting for this clone: Its target is not known. The sample contains more than one DNA sequence encoding this CDR3.

The CDR3 totals 15 residues. CDR1 and CDR2 (germline): MNHNY, SVGAGI (reference sequence). V lost 0 bases to trimming and J lost 3 bases; unmatched junction nucleotides: 3. Findings and caveats of the study: The low donor count limited represented genetic and exposure-history diversity. The study sampled only blood, and tissue repertoires likely differ.

The sequencing sample was made of PBMCs. The chain is built from TRBV6-6 and TRBJ2-7; TRBD2 aligns across 9 bases. The receptor's source is a woman aged 40 to 55 in good health. Some clones in this sample may be carry-over from other donors' samples. CDR3 sequence reads: CASSYSPSGIYEQYF. The CDR3 region has the DNA TGTGCCAGCAGTTACTCGCCTAGCGGGATCTACGAGCAGTACTTC.